This paragraph reports one TCR beta chain. What it recognizes is unknown. This specimen belongs to a study of vaccination and CD4 T cells after COVID-19. Study background: From HCoV-229E, HCoV-OC43, HCoV-NL63 and SARS-CoV-2, overlapping spike peptides were used to stimulate the cells. Study-level findings and limits: Within the convalescent patients, a median around 84% of the SARS-CoV-2-reactive clones were ones that appeared only post-vaccination.

Described time point: late sampling 161 to 241 days after vaccination in a few convalescent patients. Documented treatment: approximately 10-day PBMC culture with coronavirus spike peptide pools or control peptides (ViraFEST assay). Under the ViraFEST approach, antigen-specific T cells were expanded with peptide pools and TCRs subsequently sequenced. Cells were cultured for about nine days, and then CD4+ T cells were isolated by negative selection. This CDR3 contains 14 residues. Germline V gives CDR1 DFQATT, CDR2 SNEGSKA (reference sequence). The V segment lost 2 bases and the J segment 4 bases; nucleotides outside the gene matches: 5. Sequenced with the Oncomine TCR Beta short-read assay was DNA taken from cultured CD4+ T cells. TCRdb reprocessed the PCR reads with MiXCR, giving one entry per CDR3 protein. The data show 20,000 to 30,000 distinct CDR3 sequences, with roughly 38% seen just once and roughly 3.5% held by the top ten.

V is TRBV20-1 and J is TRBJ1-5; the match to TRBD1 covers 7 bases. This specimen was CD4+ T cells from blood, cultured in vitro, taken about 7 months after SARS-CoV-2 vaccination. This TCR was recovered from a human donor who had recovered from COVID-19. The CDR3 loop is CSARTGTENQPQHF. CDR3 coding DNA: TGCAGTGCTAGAACCGGGACAGAGAATCAGCCCCAGCATTTT.